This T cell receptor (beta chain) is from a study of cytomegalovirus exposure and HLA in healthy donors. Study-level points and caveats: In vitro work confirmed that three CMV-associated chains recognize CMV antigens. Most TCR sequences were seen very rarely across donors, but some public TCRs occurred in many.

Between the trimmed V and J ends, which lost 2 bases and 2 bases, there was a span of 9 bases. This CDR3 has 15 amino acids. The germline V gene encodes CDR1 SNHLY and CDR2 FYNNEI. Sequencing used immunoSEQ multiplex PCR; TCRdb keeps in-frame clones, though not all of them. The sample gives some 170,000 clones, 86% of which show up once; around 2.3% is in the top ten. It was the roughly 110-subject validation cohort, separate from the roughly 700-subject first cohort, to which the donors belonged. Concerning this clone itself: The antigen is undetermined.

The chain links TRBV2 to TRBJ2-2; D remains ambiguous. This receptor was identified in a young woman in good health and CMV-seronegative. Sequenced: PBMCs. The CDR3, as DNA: TGTGCCAGCAGTGAATTCCCTCCTAACACCGGGGAGCTGTTTTTT. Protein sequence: CASSEFPPNTGELFF.